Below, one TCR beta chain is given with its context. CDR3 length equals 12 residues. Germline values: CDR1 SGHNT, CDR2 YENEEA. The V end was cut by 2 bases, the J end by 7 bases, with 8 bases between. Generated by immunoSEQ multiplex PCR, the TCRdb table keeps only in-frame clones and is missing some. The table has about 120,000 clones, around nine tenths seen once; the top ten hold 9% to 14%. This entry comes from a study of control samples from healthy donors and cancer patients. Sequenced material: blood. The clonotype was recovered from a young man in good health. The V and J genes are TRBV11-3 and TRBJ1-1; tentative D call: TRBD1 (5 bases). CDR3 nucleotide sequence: TGTGCCAGCAGCTTACAGGGAAGTGAAGCTTTCTTT. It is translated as CASSLQGSEAFF. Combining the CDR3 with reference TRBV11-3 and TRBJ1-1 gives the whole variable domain EAGVVQSPRYKIIEKKQPVAFWCNPISGHNTLYWYLQNLGQGPELLIRYENEEAVDDSQLPKDRFSAERLKGVDSTLKIQPAELGDSAVYLCASSLQGSEAFFGQGTRLTVV.